One and the same sample provided the 5 T cell receptor beta chains below, sequenced in a study of cytomegalovirus exposure and HLA in healthy donors. The PCR contained 60 Vbeta and 13 Jbeta primers. Assay used: immunoSEQ multiplex PCR; TCRdb lists only in-frame clones, some missing. The data contain roughly 170,000 clones, 82% of them singletons. The sequencing input was PBMCs. The origin of the receptors is a male donor in good health and CMV-seronegative.

V is TRBV10-3 and J is TRBJ2-3, with no clear D. V dropped 6 bases and J dropped 0 bases, with 4 bases sitting between them. The germline V gene encodes CDR1 ENHRY and CDR2 SYGVKD. The CDR3 has 12 amino acids. The CDR3 DNA reads TGTGCCATCAGCACTAGCACAGATACGCAGTATTTT. Protein sequence: CAISTSTDTQYF.

This clone was seen a single time. The chain has TRBV9 and TRBJ2-7; D not resolved. V was shortened by 4 bases and J by 2 bases, with 10 bases between the two germline ends. The CDR3 is 13 amino acids. CDR1 and CDR2 (germline): SGDLS, YYNGEE. CDR3 coding DNA: TGTGCCAGCAGCCTCTCTCCTGCCTACGAGCAGTACTTC. Residues: CASSLSPAYEQYF.

A few counts support this clone. Different DNA sequences within this sample yield the same CDR3. The rearrangement uses TRBV9 and TRBJ1-2; no reliable D call. V was pared by 0 bases and J by 2 bases, with 5 bases between. Germline V lookup: CDR1 SGDLS, CDR2 YYNGEE. This CDR3 contains 13 residues. The CDR3 loop reads CASSVGGNYGYTF. For the CDR3, the DNA is TGTGCCAGCAGCGTAGGCGGGAACTATGGCTACACCTTC.

This chain links TRBV2 with TRBJ2-7; TRBD2 matches 7 bases. Looked up from germline, CDR1 is SNHLY and CDR2 is FYNNEI. This CDR3 is built from 16 residues. V lost 6 bases, J lost 2 bases, and 13 bases stayed unmatched. CDR3 coding DNA: TGTGCCAGCAGATCTTCCGGCGGGAGTGGGGCCTACGAGCAGTACTTC. Its protein product is CASRSSGGSGAYEQYF.

The J gene is TRBJ1-5, the V gene TRBV19; 12 nucleotides align to TRBD1. The length of the CDR3 is 15 residues. Unmatched junction bases numbered 8, after V lost 8 bases and J lost 6 bases. The germline V gene has CDR1 LNHDA and CDR2 SQIVND (reference sequence). The CDR3 coding sequence is TGTGCCAGTGGGCCGGGACAGGGGGCTGTTCAGCCCCAGCATTTT. Its protein product is CASGPGQGAVQPQHF.